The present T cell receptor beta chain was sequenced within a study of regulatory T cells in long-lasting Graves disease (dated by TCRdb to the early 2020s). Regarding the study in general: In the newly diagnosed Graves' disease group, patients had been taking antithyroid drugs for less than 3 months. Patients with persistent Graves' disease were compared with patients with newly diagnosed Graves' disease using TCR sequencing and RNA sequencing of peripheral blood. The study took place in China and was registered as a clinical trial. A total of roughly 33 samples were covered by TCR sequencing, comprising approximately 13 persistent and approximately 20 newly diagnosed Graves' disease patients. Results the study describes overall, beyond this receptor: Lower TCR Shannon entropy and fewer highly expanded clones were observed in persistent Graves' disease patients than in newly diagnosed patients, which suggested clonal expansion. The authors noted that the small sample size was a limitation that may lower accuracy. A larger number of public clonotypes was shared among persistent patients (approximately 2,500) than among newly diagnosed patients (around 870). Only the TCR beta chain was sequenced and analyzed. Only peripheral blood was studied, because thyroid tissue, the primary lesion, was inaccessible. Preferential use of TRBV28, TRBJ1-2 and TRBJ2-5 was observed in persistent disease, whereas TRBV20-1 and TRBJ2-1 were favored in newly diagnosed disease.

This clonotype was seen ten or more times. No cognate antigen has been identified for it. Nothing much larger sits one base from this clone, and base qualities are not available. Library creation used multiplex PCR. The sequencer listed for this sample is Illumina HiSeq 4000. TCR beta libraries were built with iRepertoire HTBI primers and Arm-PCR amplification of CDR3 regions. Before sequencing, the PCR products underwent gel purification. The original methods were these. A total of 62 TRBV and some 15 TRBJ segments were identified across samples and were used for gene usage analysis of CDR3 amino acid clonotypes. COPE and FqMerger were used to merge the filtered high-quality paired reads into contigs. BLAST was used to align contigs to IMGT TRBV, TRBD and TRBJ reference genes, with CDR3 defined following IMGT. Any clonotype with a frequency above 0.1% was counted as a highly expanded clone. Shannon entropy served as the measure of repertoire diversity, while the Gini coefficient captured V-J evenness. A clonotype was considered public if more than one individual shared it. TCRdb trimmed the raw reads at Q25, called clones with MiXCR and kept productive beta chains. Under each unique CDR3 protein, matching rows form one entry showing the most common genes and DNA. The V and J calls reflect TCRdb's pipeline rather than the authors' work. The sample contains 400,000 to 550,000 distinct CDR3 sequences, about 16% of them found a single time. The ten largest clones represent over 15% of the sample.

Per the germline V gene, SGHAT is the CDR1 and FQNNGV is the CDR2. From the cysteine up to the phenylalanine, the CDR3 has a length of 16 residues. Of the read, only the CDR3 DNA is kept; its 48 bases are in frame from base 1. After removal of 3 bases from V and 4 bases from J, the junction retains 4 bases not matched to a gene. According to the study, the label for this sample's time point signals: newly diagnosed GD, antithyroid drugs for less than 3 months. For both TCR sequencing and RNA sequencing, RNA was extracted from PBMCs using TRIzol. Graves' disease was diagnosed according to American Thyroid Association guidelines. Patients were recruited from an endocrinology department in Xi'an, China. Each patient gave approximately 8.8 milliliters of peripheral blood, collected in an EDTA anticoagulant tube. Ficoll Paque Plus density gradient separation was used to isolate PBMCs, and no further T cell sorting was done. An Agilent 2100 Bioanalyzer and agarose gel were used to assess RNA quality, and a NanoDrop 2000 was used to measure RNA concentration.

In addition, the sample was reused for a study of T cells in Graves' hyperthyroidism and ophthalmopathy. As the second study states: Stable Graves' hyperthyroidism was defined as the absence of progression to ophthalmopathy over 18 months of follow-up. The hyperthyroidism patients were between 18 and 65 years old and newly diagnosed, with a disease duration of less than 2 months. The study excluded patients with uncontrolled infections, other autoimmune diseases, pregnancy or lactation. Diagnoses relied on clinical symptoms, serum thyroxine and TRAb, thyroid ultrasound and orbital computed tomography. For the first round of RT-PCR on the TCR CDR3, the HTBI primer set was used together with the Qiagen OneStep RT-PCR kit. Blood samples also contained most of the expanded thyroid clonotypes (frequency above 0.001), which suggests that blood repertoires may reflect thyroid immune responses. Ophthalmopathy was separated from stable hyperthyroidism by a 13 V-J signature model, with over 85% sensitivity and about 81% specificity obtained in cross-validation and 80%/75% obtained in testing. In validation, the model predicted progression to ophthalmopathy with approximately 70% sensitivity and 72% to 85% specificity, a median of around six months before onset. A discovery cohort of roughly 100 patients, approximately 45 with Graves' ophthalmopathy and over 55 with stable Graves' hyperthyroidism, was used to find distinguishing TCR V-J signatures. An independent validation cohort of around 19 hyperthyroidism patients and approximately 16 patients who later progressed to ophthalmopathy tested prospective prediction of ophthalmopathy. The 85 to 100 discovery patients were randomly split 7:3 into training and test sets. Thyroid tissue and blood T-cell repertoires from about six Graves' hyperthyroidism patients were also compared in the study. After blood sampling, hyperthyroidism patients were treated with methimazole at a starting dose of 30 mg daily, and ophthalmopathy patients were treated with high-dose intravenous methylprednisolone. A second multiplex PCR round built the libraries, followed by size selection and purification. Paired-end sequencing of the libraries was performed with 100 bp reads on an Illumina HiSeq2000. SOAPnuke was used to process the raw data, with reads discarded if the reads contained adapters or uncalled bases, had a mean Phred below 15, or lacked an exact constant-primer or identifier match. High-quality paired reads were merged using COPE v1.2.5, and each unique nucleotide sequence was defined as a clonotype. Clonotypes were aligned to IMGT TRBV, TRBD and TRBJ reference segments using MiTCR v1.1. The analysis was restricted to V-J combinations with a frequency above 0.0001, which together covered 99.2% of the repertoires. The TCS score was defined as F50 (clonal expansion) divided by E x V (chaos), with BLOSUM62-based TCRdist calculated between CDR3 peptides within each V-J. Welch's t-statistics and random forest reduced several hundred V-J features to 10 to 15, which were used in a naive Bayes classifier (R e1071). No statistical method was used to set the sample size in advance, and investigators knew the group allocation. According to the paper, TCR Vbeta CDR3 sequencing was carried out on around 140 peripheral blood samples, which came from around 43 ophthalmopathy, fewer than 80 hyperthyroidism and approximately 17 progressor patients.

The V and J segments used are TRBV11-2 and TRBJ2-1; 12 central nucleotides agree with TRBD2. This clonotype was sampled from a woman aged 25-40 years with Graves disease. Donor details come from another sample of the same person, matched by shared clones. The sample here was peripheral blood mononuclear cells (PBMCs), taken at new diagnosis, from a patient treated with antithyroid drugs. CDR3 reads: CASSLRLAGAYNEQFF. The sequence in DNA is TGTGCCAGCAGCTTGCGACTAGCGGGGGCATACAATGAGCAGTTCTTC.